This T cell receptor beta chain was observed in a study of neoadjuvant anti-PD-1 for oral cavity cancer (dated by TCRdb to the early 2020s). About the study as a whole: Patients mostly received three to four biweekly doses of nivolumab at 3 mg/kg before curative-intent surgical resection. Patients who did not progress were given a fourth nivolumab dose at about day 43 and had definitive surgical resection on days 50-56. Patients with complete response, partial response or stable disease by RECIST 1.1 were defined as responders, whereas patients with progression were defined as non-responders. The parent correlative cohort included roughly 13 patients, with an approximately 30% response rate.

This clone has more than one count but fewer than ten. Its recognized antigen is unknown. Base qualities are not provided; no much larger clone lies one nucleotide away. What the time point label conveys for this sample: before neoadjuvant nivolumab. None of the patients had received prior systemic or radiation treatment, and all were newly diagnosed with stage II-IVA oral cavity squamous cell carcinoma. The cohort was composed of patients with HPV-negative, locally advanced oral cavity squamous cell carcinoma. No culture maintenance or expansion was done, as the peripheral blood mononuclear cells went straight to analysis. The samples were obtained from a longitudinal correlative study of a single-arm phase II trial testing neoadjuvant nivolumab in oral cavity squamous cell carcinoma. Subject-matched pre- and post-treatment PBMCs and tumors from three responders and three non-responders underwent genomic DNA-based TCRbeta sequencing. Peripheral blood mononuclear cells were collected before nivolumab treatment and were collected again after treatment, at the time of surgery. The Maxwell RSC DNA from Cells kit was used to isolate genomic DNA from PBMCs.

For deep sequencing of PBMC libraries, mostly 450 to 600 ng of input genomic DNA was used, and six replicates were run per sample. The immunoSEQ hsTCRbeta kit was used to prepare TCRbeta libraries, following the manufacturer's instructions. An Illumina NovaSeq 6000 S4 flow cell was used to sequence the final libraries, which had first been combined to 3 nM. In the original analysis: The immunoSEQ Analyzer handled quality control and preprocessing of the raw data. The analysis was restricted to productive rearrangements, with each unique CDR3 amino acid sequence defining a clonotype. Repertoire clonality was estimated as the Gini-Simpson index, which was computed with the R package tcR. Gini indices were compared with Student's t test, and associations with tumor size change were assessed by Pearson correlation. Drawn from immuneACCESS, this table holds only the in-frame rearrangements with V and J called that TCRdb kept. Clones are partly lost; checked studies trace under half to an unresolved V gene and leave the rest unexplained. V, J and clone size reflect that table, while D and trimming were determined from the DNA. The sample has around 13,000 clones on record, approximately 70% of them singletons. The ten largest clones add up to 2% to 2.5% of the sample.

What the study reported, not specific to this receptor: Higher pretreatment blood Treg/Th17 ratios correlated with both higher pretreatment blood TCRbeta clonality and lower post-treatment tumor TCRbeta clonality. Only a few patients per response group were included in the TCR analyses, and the authors called for validation in larger cohorts. Within PBMCs, T cell clonality (Gini index) was significantly higher in non-responders than responders after neoadjuvant nivolumab.

The TCR sequence derives from a person between 40 and 79 years old with oral cavity squamous cell carcinoma. The sample here was PBMCs, taken before nivolumab (anti-PD-1) treatment.

The sequenced DNA: TGTGCCAGCTCTTCTAGAGAGACCCAGTACTTC. It specifies CASSSRETQYF. The V and J segments used are TRBV18 and TRBJ2-5, with no D gene named confidently. V lost 6 bases and J lost 4 bases; the stretch between them is 6 bases long. The CDR3 sequence holds 11 residues, the cysteine and phenylalanine included. The only DNA kept is the CDR3, 33 bases in frame from the first base. The germline V gene specifies KGHSH as CDR1 and LQKENI as CDR2.